This T cell receptor (beta chain) was documented in a study of blood T cell repertoires in COVID-19. The CDR3 covers 16 residues. The trim removed 5 bases at V and 3 bases at J, leaving 8 bases unmatched. Germline V gene sequence: CDR1 MNHEY, CDR2 SMNVEV (reference sequence). The table came from immunoSEQ multiplex PCR; TCRdb's copy has only in-frame clones and leaves some out. The sample has approximately 360,000 clones, about 90% seen once. J is TRBJ2-2 and V is TRBV27, with 8 bases that match TRBD1. The sequenced material came from peripheral blood. This receptor was identified in a man in his late teens or twenties with active or convalescent COVID-19. For the CDR3, the DNA is TGTGCCAGCAGTCTGCGACAGGGGTCACACACCGGGGAGCTGTTTTTT. Translated, it gives CASSLRQGSHTGELFF.